This T cell receptor beta chain was identified in a study of OX40 agonist ivuxolimab in advanced cancers. Overall study: Three patients had partial responses: one hepatocellular carcinoma, two cutaneous melanoma.

Regarding the study as a whole: Expanded clones were, on average, more numerous in CD8+ T cells than in CD4+. Determination of antigen specificity was not performed for the expanded peripheral T cells.

The table came from immunoSEQ multiplex PCR; TCRdb's copy has only in-frame clones and leaves some out. The data contain tens of thousands of clones, more than 85% of them singletons. Regarding this clone: The target antigen is unknown.

Patients who had autoimmune disease history or got systemic immunosuppression were left out. The CDR3 runs 11 residues. The chain employs TRBV21-1 and TRBJ1-3. TRBV21-1 is noted as a pseudogene. Sample: CD4+ or CD8+ T cells sorted from blood, taken in a trial of the OX40 agonist ivuxolimab. This clonotype was obtained from an adult with an advanced solid tumor such as melanoma, head and neck, liver or kidney cancer. The CDR3 nucleotides read TGTGCCAGCCTAGGTGCAAACACCATATATTTT. Amino acid sequence: CASLGANTIYF.